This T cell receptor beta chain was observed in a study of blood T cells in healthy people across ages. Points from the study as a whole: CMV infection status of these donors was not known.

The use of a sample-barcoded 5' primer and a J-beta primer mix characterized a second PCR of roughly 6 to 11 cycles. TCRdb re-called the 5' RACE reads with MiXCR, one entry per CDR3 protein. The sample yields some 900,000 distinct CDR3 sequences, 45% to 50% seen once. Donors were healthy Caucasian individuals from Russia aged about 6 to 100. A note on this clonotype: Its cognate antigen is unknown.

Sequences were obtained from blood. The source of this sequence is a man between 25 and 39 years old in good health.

Here the CDR3 reads CSARGAPSNTGELFF. DNA for the CDR3: TGCAGTGCCAGGGGGGCCCCCTCGAACACCGGGGAGCTGTTTTTT. The V and J genes are TRBV20-1 and TRBJ2-2, with TRBD1 as a possible D gene (7 bases). Germline lookup yields CDR1 DFQATT and CDR2 SNEGSKA (reference sequence). V was shortened by 6 bases and J by 0 bases, with 14 bases between the two germline ends. CDR3 length: 15 amino acids.